This is a list of T cell receptor beta chains from one sample in a study of cytomegalovirus exposure and HLA in healthy donors. Measured with immunoSEQ multiplex PCR; TCRdb has only the in-frame clones, and not every one. Of roughly 120,000 clones listed, approximately 67% are singletons. The specimen sequenced was PBMCs. These receptors were collected from a man between 18 and 35 years old in good health and CMV-seropositive. The CDR3 runs from the conserved cysteine through the conserved F or W. D genes are given only for firm matches. Some rows have no size entry. The others give once, few or many, or a class for an expanded clone.

clone_size: NA
v_call: TRBV5-1
d_call: NA
j_call: TRBJ1-1
cdr3_aa: CASSLELLNTEAFF
cdr3_nt: TGCGCCAGCAGCTTGGAACTCTTGAACACTGAAGCTTTCTTT

clone_size: NA
v_call: TRBV28
d_call: NA
j_call: TRBJ1-6
cdr3_aa: CASSFENSPLHF
cdr3_nt: TGTGCCAGCAGTTTCGAGAATTCACCCCTCCACTTT

clone_size: NA
v_call: TRBV5-4
d_call: NA
j_call: TRBJ1-2
cdr3_aa: CASRHSGAWGYTF
cdr3_nt: TGTGCCAGCAGACATTCAGGGGCGTGGGGCTACACCTTC

clone_size: NA
v_call: TRBV28
d_call: TRBD2
j_call: TRBJ2-6
cdr3_aa: CASSLMGGTGANVLTF
cdr3_nt: TGTGCCAGCAGTTTAATGGGGGGGACCGGGGCCAACGTCCTGACTTTC

clone_size: NA
v_call: TRBV6-1
d_call: NA
j_call: TRBJ2-7
cdr3_aa: CASTPDRSSSYEQYF
cdr3_nt: TGTGCCAGCACTCCGGACAGATCGAGCTCCTACGAGCAGTACTTC

clone_size: NA
v_call: TRBV5-4
d_call: TRBD1
j_call: TRBJ1-1
cdr3_aa: CASSFGTGVIEAFF
cdr3_nt: TGTGCCAGCAGCTTTGGGACAGGGGTTATTGAAGCTTTCTTT

clone_size: NA
v_call: TRBV29-1
d_call: NA
j_call: TRBJ2-1
cdr3_aa: CSAGIQDLTYNEQFF
cdr3_nt: TGCAGCGCCGGAATACAGGACCTGACCTACAATGAGCAGTTCTTC

clone_size: few
v_call: TRBV5-1
d_call: NA
j_call: TRBJ2-5
cdr3_aa: CASSSHSGNQETQYF
cdr3_nt: TGCGCCAGCAGCTCCCATAGCGGCAACCAAGAGACCCAGTACTTC

clone_size: NA
v_call: TRBV2
d_call: TRBD1
j_call: TRBJ1-2
cdr3_aa: CASSVKKGAGGYTF
cdr3_nt: TGTGCCAGCAGTGTGAAGAAGGGGGCTGGTGGCTACACCTTC

clone_size: once
v_call: TRBV23-1
d_call: NA
j_call: TRBJ1-1
cdr3_aa: CASSHLSEKDSDTEAFF
cdr3_nt: TGCGCCAGCAGTCACCTTTCAGAGAAGGACTCGGACACTGAAGCTTTCTTT

clone_size: few
v_call: TRBV7-4
d_call: TRBD2
j_call: TRBJ2-7
cdr3_aa: CANLPGVAGGLTTYEQYF
cdr3_nt: TGTGCCAATCTACCAGGGGTAGCGGGGGGCCTTACAACCTACGAGCAGTACTTC

clone_size: NA
v_call: TRBV6-5
d_call: NA
j_call: TRBJ2-1
cdr3_aa: CASSYSAGPGGEQFF
cdr3_nt: TGTGCCAGCAGTTACTCTGCGGGGCCAGGGGGTGAGCAGTTCTTC

clone_size: NA
v_call: TRBV5-4
d_call: NA
j_call: TRBJ2-6
cdr3_aa: CASSSQLFSGANVLTF
cdr3_nt: TGTGCCAGCAGCTCACAGCTTTTCTCTGGGGCCAACGTCCTGACTTTC

clone_size: few
v_call: TRBV30
d_call: NA
j_call: TRBJ1-2
cdr3_aa: CAWSGQALGYTF
cdr3_nt: TGTGCCTGGAGTGGGCAGGCATTAGGCTACACCTTC

clone_size: NA
v_call: TRBV7-3
d_call: NA
j_call: TRBJ2-1
cdr3_aa: CASSLRGDYNEQFF
cdr3_nt: TGTGCCAGCAGCCTCAGGGGGGATTACAATGAGCAGTTCTTC

clone_size: few
v_call: TRBV7-9
d_call: NA
j_call: TRBJ1-2
cdr3_aa: CASSPSMDRPYGYTF
cdr3_nt: TGTGCCAGCAGCCCATCAATGGACAGACCTTATGGCTACACCTTC

clone_size: NA
v_call: TRBV29-1
d_call: NA
j_call: TRBJ2-1
cdr3_aa: CSVVSGGNEQFF
cdr3_nt: TGCAGCGTTGTGTCCGGAGGGAATGAGCAGTTCTTC

clone_size: once
v_call: TRBV10-2
d_call: TRBD2
j_call: TRBJ2-5
cdr3_aa: CASSKRGGGETQYF
cdr3_nt: TGCGCCAGCAGTAAGCGGGGGGGAGGAGAGACCCAGTACTTC

clone_size: NA
v_call: TRBV21-1
d_call: NA
j_call: TRBJ2-7
cdr3_aa: CASRRRLAVSYEQYF
cdr3_nt: TGTGCCAGCCGAAGGAGGCTAGCGGTCTCCTACGAGCAGTACTTC

clone_size: NA
v_call: TRBV6-5
d_call: TRBD1
j_call: TRBJ1-2
cdr3_aa: CASSSRTGGGYTF
cdr3_nt: TGTGCCAGCAGTTCACGGACAGGAGGAGGCTACACCTTC

clone_size: few
v_call: TRBV6-4
d_call: NA
j_call: TRBJ1-2
cdr3_aa: CASSDRQGTYGYTF
cdr3_nt: TGTGCCAGCAGTGATAGGCAGGGGACCTATGGCTACACCTTC

clone_size: NA
v_call: TRBV7-9
d_call: TRBD1
j_call: TRBJ2-7
cdr3_aa: CASSLDRTYEQYF
cdr3_nt: TGTGCCAGCAGCTTGGACAGGACCTACGAGCAGTACTTC

clone_size: few
v_call: TRBV5-1
d_call: NA
j_call: TRBJ1-2
cdr3_aa: CASSLAGERGYTF
cdr3_nt: TGCGCCAGCAGCTTGGCCGGGGAGCGGGGCTACACCTTC

clone_size: NA
v_call: TRBV18
d_call: TRBD2
j_call: TRBJ2-7
cdr3_aa: CASSRGLDSYEQYF
cdr3_nt: TGTGCCAGCTCCCGAGGACTAGACTCCTACGAGCAGTACTTC

clone_size: NA
v_call: TRBV6-5
d_call: NA
j_call: TRBJ2-3
cdr3_aa: CASSLLDTQYF
cdr3_nt: TGTGCCAGCAGTCTCTTAGATACGCAGTATTTT

clone_size: NA
v_call: TRBV7-2
d_call: NA
j_call: TRBJ2-7
cdr3_aa: CASSLGTKVEQYF
cdr3_nt: TGTGCCAGCAGCTTAGGGACAAAAGTGGAGCAGTACTTC

clone_size: NA
v_call: TRBV2
d_call: NA
j_call: TRBJ1-6
cdr3_aa: CASIAESSYNSPLHF
cdr3_nt: TGTGCCAGCATAGCAGAAAGCTCCTATAATTCACCCCTCCACTTT

clone_size: once
v_call: TRBV4-1
d_call: NA
j_call: TRBJ2-5
cdr3_aa: CASSRGRGEETQYF
cdr3_nt: TGCGCCAGCAGCCGGGGTCGGGGAGAAGAGACCCAGTACTTC

clone_size: NA
v_call: TRBV5-4
d_call: TRBD2
j_call: TRBJ2-1
cdr3_aa: CASSSEPSGGWDNEQFF
cdr3_nt: TGTGCCAGCAGCTCGGAGCCTAGCGGGGGGTGGGACAATGAGCAGTTCTTC

clone_size: NA
v_call: TRBV6-5
d_call: NA
j_call: TRBJ2-1
cdr3_aa: CAVQSGVHNEQFF
cdr3_nt: TGTGCCGTCCAGTCAGGGGTCCACAATGAGCAGTTCTTC

clone_size: NA
v_call: TRBV5-1
d_call: NA
j_call: TRBJ1-3
cdr3_aa: CASSFQVGSSGNTIYF
cdr3_nt: TGCGCCAGCAGCTTCCAAGTTGGCTCTTCTGGAAACACCATATATTTT

clone_size: NA
v_call: TRBV7-9
d_call: TRBD1
j_call: TRBJ1-2
cdr3_aa: CASSPQTGTGTGYTF
cdr3_nt: TGTGCCAGCAGCCCACAGACCGGGACAGGGACTGGCTACACCTTC

clone_size: few
v_call: TRBV5-6
d_call: NA
j_call: TRBJ1-1
cdr3_aa: CASSLSRNTEAFF
cdr3_nt: TGTGCCAGCAGCTTGTCGAGGAACACTGAAGCTTTCTTT

clone_size: NA
v_call: TRBV30
d_call: TRBD1
j_call: TRBJ1-3
cdr3_aa: CAWSVGRGLGNTIYF
cdr3_nt: TGTGCCTGGAGTGTAGGCAGGGGGCTCGGAAACACCATATATTTT

clone_size: NA
v_call: TRBV5-1
d_call: TRBD1
j_call: TRBJ1-4
cdr3_aa: CASSLEGQGVVANEKLFF
cdr3_nt: TGCGCCAGCAGCTTGGAGGGACAGGGTGTTGTTGCCAATGAAAAACTGTTTTTT

clone_size: NA
v_call: TRBV28
d_call: NA
j_call: TRBJ2-7
cdr3_aa: CASSLGGGREQYF
cdr3_nt: TGTGCCAGCAGTTTGGGGGGTGGGAGGGAGCAGTACTTC

clone_size: NA
v_call: TRBV6-6
d_call: TRBD2
j_call: TRBJ2-2
cdr3_aa: CASSYWRGWIGELFF
cdr3_nt: TGTGCCAGCAGTTACTGGCGGGGGTGGATCGGGGAGCTGTTTTTT

clone_size: few
v_call: TRBV4-2
d_call: TRBD1
j_call: TRBJ2-7
cdr3_aa: CASSPSGTGSYEQYF
cdr3_nt: TGTGCCAGCAGCCCGTCCGGGACAGGGTCGTACGAGCAGTACTTC

clone_size: few
v_call: TRBV29-1
d_call: NA
j_call: TRBJ2-7
cdr3_aa: CSVPRGNEQYF
cdr3_nt: TGCAGCGTTCCCCGGGGGAACGAGCAGTACTTC

clone_size: NA
v_call: TRBV5-1
d_call: NA
j_call: TRBJ2-3
cdr3_aa: CASSLAQEGDTQYF
cdr3_nt: TGCGCCAGCAGCTTGGCACAGGAGGGCGATACGCAGTATTTT

clone_size: NA
v_call: TRBV5-6
d_call: TRBD1
j_call: TRBJ1-1
cdr3_aa: CASSLVGGQVPGEAFF
cdr3_nt: TGTGCCAGCAGCTTGGTGGGGGGACAGGTCCCCGGTGAAGCTTTCTTT

clone_size: NA
v_call: TRBV27
d_call: TRBD1
j_call: TRBJ2-7
cdr3_aa: CASSGQASSYEQYF
cdr3_nt: TGTGCCAGCTCAGGACAGGCTTCCTCCTACGAGCAGTACTTC

clone_size: NA
v_call: TRBV27
d_call: TRBD2
j_call: TRBJ2-5
cdr3_aa: CASFKVGSGGYQETQYF
cdr3_nt: TGTGCCAGCTTTAAGGTCGGAAGCGGGGGGTACCAAGAGACCCAGTACTTC

clone_size: NA
v_call: TRBV13
d_call: NA
j_call: TRBJ2-1
cdr3_aa: CASSFPGVAYNEQFF
cdr3_nt: TGTGCCAGCAGCTTTCCGGGGGTCGCCTACAATGAGCAGTTCTTC

clone_size: NA
v_call: TRBV9
d_call: TRBD2
j_call: TRBJ2-5
cdr3_aa: CASSATSGGGETQYF
cdr3_nt: TGTGCCAGCAGCGCGACTAGCGGGGGCGGGGAGACCCAGTACTTC

clone_size: NA
v_call: TRBV6-4
d_call: NA
j_call: TRBJ1-5
cdr3_aa: CASSAARTWRGQHF
cdr3_nt: TGTGCCAGCAGTGCCGCCCGAACCTGGAGAGGACAGCATTTT

clone_size: once
v_call: TRBV14
d_call: NA
j_call: TRBJ2-3
cdr3_aa: CASSRWAGADTQYF
cdr3_nt: TGTGCCAGCAGTCGATGGGCAGGGGCAGATACGCAGTATTTT

clone_size: once
v_call: TRBV6-1
d_call: NA
j_call: TRBJ1-1
cdr3_aa: CASGGKMMNTEAFF
cdr3_nt: TGTGCCAGCGGGGGCAAGATGATGAACACTGAAGCTTTCTTT

clone_size: NA
v_call: TRBV5-1
d_call: NA
j_call: TRBJ1-6
cdr3_aa: CASSPSGGSGNSPLHF
cdr3_nt: TGCGCCAGCAGCCCGTCCGGGGGAAGTGGTAATTCACCCCTCCACTTT

clone_size: NA
v_call: TRBV5-6
d_call: TRBD1
j_call: TRBJ1-2
cdr3_aa: CASSPPGTAKGYTF
cdr3_nt: TGTGCCAGCAGCCCACCCGGGACAGCTAAGGGCTACACCTTC

clone_size: few
v_call: TRBV5-1
d_call: NA
j_call: TRBJ2-1
cdr3_aa: CASSLEGWGQPYNEQFF
cdr3_nt: TGCGCCAGCAGCTTGGAGGGTTGGGGACAACCTTACAATGAGCAGTTCTTC

clone_size: NA
v_call: TRBV5-6
d_call: TRBD1
j_call: TRBJ2-7
cdr3_aa: CASSLGQGLYEQYF
cdr3_nt: TGTGCCAGCAGCTTGGGACAGGGGCTCTACGAGCAGTACTTC

clone_size: NA
v_call: TRBV7-3
d_call: NA
j_call: TRBJ1-1
cdr3_aa: CASSEGRDTEAFF
cdr3_nt: TGTGCCAGCAGCGAGGGGAGGGACACTGAAGCTTTCTTT

clone_size: NA
v_call: TRBV11-3
d_call: NA
j_call: TRBJ2-7
cdr3_aa: CASSLGVYSEQYF
cdr3_nt: TGTGCCAGCAGCTTAGGAGTCTACTCCGAGCAGTACTTC